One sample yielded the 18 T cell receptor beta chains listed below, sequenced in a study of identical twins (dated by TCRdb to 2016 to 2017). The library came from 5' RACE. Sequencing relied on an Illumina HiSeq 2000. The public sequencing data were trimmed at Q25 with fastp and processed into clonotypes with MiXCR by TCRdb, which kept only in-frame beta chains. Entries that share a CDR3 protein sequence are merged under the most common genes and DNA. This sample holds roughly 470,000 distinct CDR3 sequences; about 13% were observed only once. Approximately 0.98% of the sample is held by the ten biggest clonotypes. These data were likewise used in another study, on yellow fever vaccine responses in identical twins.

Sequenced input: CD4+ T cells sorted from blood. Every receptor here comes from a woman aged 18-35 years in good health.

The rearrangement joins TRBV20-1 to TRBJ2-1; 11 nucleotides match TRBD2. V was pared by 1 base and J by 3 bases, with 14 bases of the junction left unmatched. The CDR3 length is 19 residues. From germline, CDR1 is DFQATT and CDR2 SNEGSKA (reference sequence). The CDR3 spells CSARGQTSGTLPRYNEQFF. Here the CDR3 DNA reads TGCAGTGCTAGAGGTCAGACTAGCGGGACCCTCCCCCGCTACAATGAGCAGTTCTTC.

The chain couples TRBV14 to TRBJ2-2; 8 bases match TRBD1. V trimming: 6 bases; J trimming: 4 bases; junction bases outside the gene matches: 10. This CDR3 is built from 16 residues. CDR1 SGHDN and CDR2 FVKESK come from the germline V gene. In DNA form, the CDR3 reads TGTGCCAGCAGAGAACAAACAGGGGGTGTCACCGGGGAGCTGTTTTTT. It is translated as CASREQTGGVTGELFF.

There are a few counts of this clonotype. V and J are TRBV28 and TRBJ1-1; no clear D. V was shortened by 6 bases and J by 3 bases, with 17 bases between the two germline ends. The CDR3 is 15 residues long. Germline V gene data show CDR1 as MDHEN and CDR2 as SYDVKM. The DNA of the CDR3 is TGTGCCAGCAGATCTACTCGGAGGGAGCACACTGAAGCTTTCTTT. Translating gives CASRSTRREHTEAFF.

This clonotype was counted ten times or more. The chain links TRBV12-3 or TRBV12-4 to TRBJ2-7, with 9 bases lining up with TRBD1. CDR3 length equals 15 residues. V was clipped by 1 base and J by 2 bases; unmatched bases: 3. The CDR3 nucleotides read TGTGCCAGCAGTTTAGTGGGACAGGGACCCTACGAGCAGTACTTC. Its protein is CASSLVGQGPYEQYF.

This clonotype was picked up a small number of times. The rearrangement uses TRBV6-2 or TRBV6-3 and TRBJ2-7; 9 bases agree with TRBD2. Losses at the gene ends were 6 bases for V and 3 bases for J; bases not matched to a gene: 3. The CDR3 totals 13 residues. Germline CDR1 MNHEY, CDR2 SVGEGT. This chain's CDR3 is CASRNSGSYEQYF. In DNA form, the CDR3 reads TGTGCCAGCAGAAATAGCGGGAGCTACGAGCAGTACTTC.

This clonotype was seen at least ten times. CDR3 residues: CSENIRSKKTDTQYF. The CDR3 bases are TGCAGCGAGAATATCAGGTCAAAGAAGACAGATACGCAGTATTTT. V gene TRBV29-1 combines with J gene TRBJ2-3; D remains unclear. Trimming shortened V by 7 bases and J by 3 bases, and 20 bases separated the two germline ends. Looked up from germline, CDR1 is SQVTM and CDR2 is ANQGSEA. This CDR3 is built from 15 residues.

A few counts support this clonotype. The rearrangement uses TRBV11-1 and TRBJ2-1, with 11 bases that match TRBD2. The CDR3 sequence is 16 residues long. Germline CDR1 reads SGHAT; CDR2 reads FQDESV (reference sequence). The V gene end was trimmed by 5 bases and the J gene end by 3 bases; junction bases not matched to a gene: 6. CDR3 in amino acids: CASSPPTSGVYNEQFF. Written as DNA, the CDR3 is TGTGCCAGCAGCCCTCCGACTAGCGGGGTCTACAATGAGCAGTTCTTC.

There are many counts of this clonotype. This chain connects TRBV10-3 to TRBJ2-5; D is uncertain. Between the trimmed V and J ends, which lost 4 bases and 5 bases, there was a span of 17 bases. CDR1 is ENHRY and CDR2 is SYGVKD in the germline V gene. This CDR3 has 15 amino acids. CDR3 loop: CAISARTEIRETQYF. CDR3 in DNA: TGTGCCATCAGTGCCAGGACGGAAATAAGGGAGACCCAGTACTTC.

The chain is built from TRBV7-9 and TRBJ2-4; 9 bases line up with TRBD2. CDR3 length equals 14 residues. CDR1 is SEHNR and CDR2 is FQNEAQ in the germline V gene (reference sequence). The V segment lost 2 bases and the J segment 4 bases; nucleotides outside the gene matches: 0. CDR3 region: CASSLTSGKNIQYF. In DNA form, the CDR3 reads TGTGCCAGCAGCTTAACTAGCGGGAAAAACATTCAGTACTTC.

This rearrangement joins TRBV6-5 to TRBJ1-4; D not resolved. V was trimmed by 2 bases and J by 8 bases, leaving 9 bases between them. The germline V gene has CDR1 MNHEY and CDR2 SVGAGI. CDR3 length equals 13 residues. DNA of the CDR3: TGTGCCAGCAGTTACAGAAGCTTGGAAAAACTGTTTTTT. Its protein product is CASSYRSLEKLFF.

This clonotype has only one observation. CDR3 DNA: TGTGCCAGCAGCACAACAGGGGTGGAAACTGAAGCTTTCTTT. Amino acids: CASSTTGVETEAFF. This rearrangement joins TRBV12-3 or TRBV12-4 to TRBJ1-1; 7 nucleotides line up with TRBD1. The CDR3 runs 14 residues. Trimming at V came to 6 bases and at J to 5 bases, leaving 9 bases not matched to a gene.

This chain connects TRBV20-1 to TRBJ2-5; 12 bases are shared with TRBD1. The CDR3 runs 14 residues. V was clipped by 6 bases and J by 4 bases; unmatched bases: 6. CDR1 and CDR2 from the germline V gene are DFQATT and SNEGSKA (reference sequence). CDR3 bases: TGCAGTGCCGCCGGGACAGGGGGCGTAGAGACCCAGTACTTC. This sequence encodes CSAAGTGGVETQYF.

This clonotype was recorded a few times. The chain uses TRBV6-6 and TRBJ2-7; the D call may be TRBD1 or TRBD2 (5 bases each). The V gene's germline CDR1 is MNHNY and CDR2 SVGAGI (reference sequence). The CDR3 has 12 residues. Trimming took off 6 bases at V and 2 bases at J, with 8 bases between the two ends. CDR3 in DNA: TGTGCCAGCAGGGGGGTGACCTACGAGCAGTACTTC. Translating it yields CASRGVTYEQYF.

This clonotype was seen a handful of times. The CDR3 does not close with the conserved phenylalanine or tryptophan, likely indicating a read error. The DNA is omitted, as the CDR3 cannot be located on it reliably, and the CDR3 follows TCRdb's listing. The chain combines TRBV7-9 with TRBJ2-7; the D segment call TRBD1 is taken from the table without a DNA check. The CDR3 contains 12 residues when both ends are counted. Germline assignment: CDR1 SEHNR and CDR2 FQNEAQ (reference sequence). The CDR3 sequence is CASSGRDSYWYI.

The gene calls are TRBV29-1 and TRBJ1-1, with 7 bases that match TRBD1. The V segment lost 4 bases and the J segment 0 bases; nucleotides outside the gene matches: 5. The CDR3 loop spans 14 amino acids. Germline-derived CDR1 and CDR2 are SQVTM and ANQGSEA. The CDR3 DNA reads TGCAGCGTTGCGGTAGGGGGCGTGAACACTGAAGCTTTCTTT. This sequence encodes CSVAVGGVNTEAFF.

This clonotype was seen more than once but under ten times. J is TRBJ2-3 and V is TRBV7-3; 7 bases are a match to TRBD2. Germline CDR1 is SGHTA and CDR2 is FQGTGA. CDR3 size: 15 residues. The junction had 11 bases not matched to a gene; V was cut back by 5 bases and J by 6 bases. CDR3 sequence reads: CASSESGAEGDTQYF. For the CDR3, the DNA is TGTGCCAGCAGCGAAAGCGGGGCGGAGGGGGATACGCAGTATTTT.

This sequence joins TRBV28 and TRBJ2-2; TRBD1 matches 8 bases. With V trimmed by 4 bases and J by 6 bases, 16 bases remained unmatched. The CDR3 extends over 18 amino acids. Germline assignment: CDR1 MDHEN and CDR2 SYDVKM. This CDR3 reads CASSSLPRGPGAPGELFF. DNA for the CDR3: TGTGCCAGCAGTTCACTCCCCAGGGGGCCGGGGGCCCCCGGGGAGCTGTTTTTT.

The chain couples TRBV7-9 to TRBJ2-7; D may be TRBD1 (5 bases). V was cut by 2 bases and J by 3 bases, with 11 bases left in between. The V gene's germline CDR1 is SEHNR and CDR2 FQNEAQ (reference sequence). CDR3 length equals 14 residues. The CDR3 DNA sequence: TGTGCCAGCAGCTTACATGGGGCATACTACGAGCAGTACTTC. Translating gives CASSLHGAYYEQYF. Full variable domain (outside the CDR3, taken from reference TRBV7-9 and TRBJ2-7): DTGVSQNPRHKITKRGQNVTFRCDPISEHNRLYWYRQTLGQGPEFLTYFQNEAQLEKSRLLSDRFSAERPKGSFSTLEIQRTEQGDSAMYLCASSLHGAYYEQYFGPGTRLTVT.